The rows below give T cell receptor beta chains drawn from one sample of a study of T cells after yellow fever vaccination. Via MiXCR, TCRdb re-called the 5' RACE reads, giving one row per CDR3 protein. The sample yields hundreds of thousands of distinct CDR3 sequences, about 12% seen once. The sample was PBMCs, taken on the day of the yellow fever booster vaccination. These TCRs come from a man aged 25 to 40 who received the YFV17D yellow fever vaccine. The conserved cysteine and the conserved F or W are not part of the CDR3 here. D genes are given only for firm matches. Clone size appears in some rows only: once, few, many, or a class for an expanded clone.

j_call | v_call | d_call | clone_size | cdr3_aa
TRBJ2-7 | TRBV12-3/TRBV12-4 | NA | NA | ASSSTKFHEQY
TRBJ2-1 | TRBV28 | TRBD2 | few | ASKGTSEGSEQF
TRBJ2-5 | TRBV7-2 | NA | NA | ASSSQTGSRETQY
TRBJ2-3 | TRBV5-1 | NA | few | ASSPPGRGTDTQY
TRBJ2-7 | TRBV7-2 | NA | many | ASSVPGLGEQY
TRBJ1-1 | TRBV19 | TRBD1 | NA | ASSARDSTEAF
TRBJ2-7 | TRBV5-1 | TRBD2 | few | ASRQGTSGSEQY
TRBJ2-5 | TRBV7-2 | TRBD2 | NA | ASSPWTSGTETQY
TRBJ2-3 | TRBV30 | NA | NA | AWKVDGDTQY
TRBJ1-5 | TRBV27 | NA | few | ASSQIPGPNQPQH
TRBJ2-5 | TRBV28 | NA | NA | ASSTSGETQY
TRBJ2-3 | TRBV7-9 | NA | many | ASSFSSGGTDTQY
TRBJ2-2 | TRBV10-3 | NA | NA | AISDGDRLTGELF
TRBJ1-1 | TRBV29-1 | TRBD1 | few | SVDTGGVTEAF
TRBJ2-7 | TRBV25-1 | TRBD2 | NA | ASGGSGRSPYEQY
TRBJ2-5 | TRBV19 | NA | NA | ASSTGTVLPKRGAQY
TRBJ2-7 | TRBV7-2 | NA | few | ASSFASREQY
TRBJ2-3 | TRBV5-1 | TRBD2 | few | ASSLTSGADTQY
TRBJ2-3 | TRBV4-1 | NA | few | ASSQGVQGADTQY
TRBJ1-5 | TRBV23-1 | TRBD1 | few | ASSQGTGVAGYQPQH
TRBJ1-5 | TRBV5-4 | NA | NA | ASSLEGLNQPQH
TRBJ2-3 | TRBV7-2 | NA | few | ASSLLASSTDTQY
TRBJ2-4 | TRBV3-1 | NA | NA | ASKGGAKNIQY
TRBJ2-3 | TRBV27 | NA | few | ASSPRDSLSPTT
TRBJ2-2 | TRBV6-5 | NA | few | ASSYSRAGGELF
TRBJ2-1 | TRBV3-1 | TRBD2 | NA | ASSQGRTSGRVDNEQF
TRBJ2-3 | TRBV4-3 | NA | few | ASSEGLLRLDTQY
TRBJ2-1 | TRBV25-1 | NA | NA | ASSPLPYNEQF
TRBJ1-5 | TRBV20-1 | TRBD1 | many | SARRQGDQPQH
TRBJ1-5 | TRBV15 | NA | NA | ATRETSNQPQH
TRBJ2-7 | TRBV5-3 | NA | few | ARSLIGGSYEQY
TRBJ2-7 | TRBV15 | NA | NA | ATSREDPSYEQY
TRBJ2-1 | TRBV7-2 | NA | few | ASSLVRNIYNEQF